These 30 T cell receptor beta chains were sequenced from one sample in a study of cytomegalovirus exposure and HLA in healthy donors. This PCR relied on a set of 60 Vbeta primers and 13 Jbeta primers. Here immunoSEQ multiplex PCR was the method, and the copy in TCRdb shows in-frame clones only, minus some. The table records 120,000 or so clones, just over 15% of them present only once. Sequencing input: PBMCs. The receptors here all came from a woman aged 18-29 years in good health and CMV-seronegative.

V usage is TRBV7-2 and J usage is TRBJ2-7; TRBD1 agrees at 7 bases. The CDR3 runs to 15 residues. Germline-derived CDR1 and CDR2 are SGHTA and FQGNSA. V dropped 5 bases and J dropped 5; count of bases not matched to a gene: 12. The CDR3 DNA reads TGTGCCAGCAGCCCGGTGACAGGGCAAGGCAACGAGCAGTACTTC. Protein product: CASSPVTGQGNEQYF.

The rearrangement uses TRBV6-1 and TRBJ2-5; 7 bases are a match to TRBD1. The germline V gene encodes CDR1 MNHNS and CDR2 SASEGT. This CDR3 spans 13 amino acids. With V trimmed by 6 bases and J by 7 bases, 8 bases remained unmatched. The CDR3 here is CASRETGLATQYF. CDR3 coding DNA: TGTGCCAGCAGGGAGACAGGGTTGGCGACCCAGTACTTC.

The chain couples TRBV30 to TRBJ2-7, with 9 bases matching TRBD2. The CDR3 is made up of 14 amino acids. CDR1 GTSNPN and CDR2 SVGIG come from the germline V gene (reference sequence). After removal of 0 bases from V and 3 bases from J, the junction contained 3 bases not matched to a gene. The CDR3 reads CAWSVGSGSYEQYF. DNA of the CDR3: TGTGCCTGGAGTGTCGGTAGCGGGAGCTACGAGCAGTACTTC.

The chain joins TRBV27 to TRBJ2-1; 10 positions agree with TRBD2. This CDR3 region has 18 residues. Trimming removed 3 bases from V and 9 bases from J; junction bases left unmatched: 17. CDR1 and CDR2 (germline): MNHEY, SMNVEV (reference sequence). The CDR3: CASSFRASGGVMMVEQFF. In DNA, the CDR3 is TGTGCCAGCAGTTTTAGGGCTAGCGGGGGAGTCATGATGGTTGAGCAGTTCTTC.

The gene calls are TRBV6-5 and TRBJ2-7; 10 nucleotides match TRBD2. The V gene's germline CDR1 is MNHEY and CDR2 SVGAGI. This CDR3 spans 15 amino acids. Trimming removed 6 bases from V and 2 bases from J; junction bases left unmatched: 7. DNA for the CDR3: TGTGCCAGCAGGCTAAGGACTAGCGGAACCTACGAGCAGTACTTC. Translated: CASRLRTSGTYEQYF.

This clone was seen more than once but under ten times. The chain is built from TRBV6-5 and TRBJ1-6, with 7 bases identical to TRBD1. Germline V lookup: CDR1 MNHEY, CDR2 SVGAGI. CDR3 size: 16 residues. Germline trimming cut 2 bases from V and 10 bases from J; bases unmatched to any gene: 11. Written as DNA, the CDR3 is TGTGCCAGCAGTTACCAACGGACAGGAGGTTGGTCACCCCTCCACTTT. Its translation is CASSYQRTGGWSPLHF.

This chain connects TRBV15 to TRBJ1-1; 9 bases fit TRBD1. CDR3 length equals 14 residues. The germline gives CDR1 LNHNV, CDR2 YYDKDF (reference sequence). V gave up 8 bases and J gave up 4 bases; unmatched junction bases: 8. In DNA, the CDR3 is TGTGCCACCCGTCGGGGACAGGGACTCACTGAAGCTTTCTTT. Translated, it gives CATRRGQGLTEAFF.

The V and J genes are TRBV15 and TRBJ1-1; TRBD1 is a possible D gene (5 bases). Germline V gene sequence: CDR1 LNHNV, CDR2 YYDKDF (reference sequence). V lost 1 base and J 3 bases, leaving 6 bases between the germline ends. The CDR3 runs 13 residues. This chain's CDR3 is CATSRGGDTEAFF. The CDR3 coding sequence is TGTGCCACCAGCAGAGGGGGGGACACTGAAGCTTTCTTT.

This clone was detected a few times. The CDR3 reads CASSFGEGTGSGYTF. The CDR3 DNA follows: TGTGCCAGCAGTTTTGGGGAGGGGACAGGGTCTGGCTACACCTTC. This chain connects TRBV28 to TRBJ1-2; 9 bases align to TRBD1. This CDR3 spans 15 amino acids. V lost 3 bases and J lost 7; bases outside the gene matches: 9. Germline V CDR1 and CDR2: MDHEN, SYDVKM.

The chain has TRBV5-1 and TRBJ2-3, with TRBD2 matching over 10 bases. Germline V gene sequence: CDR1 SGHRS, CDR2 YFSETQ. V lost 0 bases and J lost 0; bases outside the gene matches: 7. The CDR3 has 18 residues. CDR3 bases: TGCGCCAGCAGCTTGGGAACTAGCGGGACAGGAAGCACAGATACGCAGTATTTT. This sequence encodes CASSLGTSGTGSTDTQYF.

This clone has a handful of counts. The chain is built from TRBV6-5 and TRBJ1-2; 7 bases are a match to TRBD1. The CDR3 is 12 residues long. Germline CDR1 and CDR2: MNHEY and SVGAGI. The V gene end was trimmed by 6 bases and the J gene end by 8 bases; junction bases not matched to a gene: 6. The CDR3 coding sequence is TGTGCCAGCAGCCGGACAGGCCAGGGCTACACCTTC. Translating gives CASSRTGQGYTF.

This clone has only a few counts. V and J are TRBV5-6 and TRBJ2-1, with 12 bases matching TRBD2. V lost 4 bases and J lost 1; bases outside the gene matches: 3. CDR1 and CDR2 from the germline V gene are SGHDT and YYEEEE. The CDR3 runs 16 residues. CDR3 nucleotide sequence: TGTGCCAGCAGCAAGGGACTAGCGGGTTCCTACAATGAGCAGTTCTTC. This translates into CASSKGLAGSYNEQFF.

This rearrangement joins TRBV6-5 to TRBJ1-1; the D gene is possibly TRBD1 (5 bases). The germline V and J ends were trimmed by 6 bases and 5 bases, with 13 bases remaining between them. The CDR3 runs 13 residues. Looked up from germline, CDR1 is MNHEY and CDR2 is SVGAGI. The DNA for the CDR3 is TGTGCCAGCAGAAAAAACGGACAAACTGAAGCTTTCTTT. It specifies CASRKNGQTEAFF.

This clone is a singleton in its sample. The CDR3 protein is CASSSSGNNSPLHF. CDR3 DNA sequence: TGTGCCAGCAGCTCTTCAGGGAACAATTCACCCCTCCACTTT. The gene calls are TRBV7-9 and TRBJ1-6; D may be TRBD1 (5 bases). The CDR3 is made up of 14 amino acids. Germline V gene data show CDR1 as SEHNR and CDR2 as FQNEAQ (reference sequence). Trimming removed 4 bases at V and 7 bases at J, with 11 bases between.

This clone has only a few counts. The V call is TRBV9, the J call TRBJ2-7; maybe TRBD1 (6 bases). This CDR3 has 14 amino acids. V was trimmed by 4 bases and J by 0 bases, leaving 11 bases between them. The germline CDR1 and CDR2 sequences are SGDLS and YYNGEE. The CDR3 region is CASSQDSTSYEQYF. The CDR3, as DNA: TGTGCCAGCAGCCAGGACAGCACCTCCTACGAGCAGTACTTC.

This clone was seen a handful of times. The rearrangement uses TRBV6-1 and TRBJ1-2, with 7 bases aligning to TRBD1. CDR1 is MNHNS and CDR2 is SASEGT in the germline V gene. V was clipped by 1 base and J by 0 bases; unmatched bases: 5. The CDR3 is 16 amino acids. The CDR3 loop is CASSEGNRGANYGYTF. The CDR3, as DNA: TGTGCCAGCAGTGAAGGCAACAGGGGTGCTAACTATGGCTACACCTTC.

The chain couples TRBV28 to TRBJ2-7, with TRBD2 identical over 9 bases. This CDR3 is 15 amino acids long. Germline V gene data show CDR1 as MDHEN and CDR2 as SYDVKM. V lost 10 bases and J lost 7; bases outside the gene matches: 17. The CDR3 DNA is TGTGCCACCTCGTCCTTGGCTAGCGGGATTAGGGAGCAGTACTTC. It yields the protein CATSSLASGIREQYF.

This clone was found many times. The chain combines TRBV2 with TRBJ1-4, with D maybe TRBD1 (6 bases). V was shortened by 5 bases and J by 11 bases, with 12 bases between the two germline ends. This CDR3 spans 12 amino acids. The germline V gene encodes CDR1 SNHLY and CDR2 FYNNEI. CDR3 in amino acids: CASSRQASKLFF. CDR3 bases: TGTGCCAGCAGTCGACAGGCCAGTAAACTGTTTTTT.

The V gene is TRBV11-2, the J gene TRBJ2-1; a weak D match, TRBD2 (6 bases). Looked up from germline, CDR1 is SGHAT and CDR2 is FQNNGV. This CDR3 is built from 15 residues. V lost 5 bases to trimming and J lost 8 bases, with 19 bases between them. The CDR3 DNA is TGTGCCAGCAGCACTAGTGGGGACTTATCCCATGAGCAGTTCTTC. Amino acids: CASSTSGDLSHEQFF.

The V and J genes are TRBV5-6 and TRBJ1-2, with D possibly being TRBD1 (6 bases). This CDR3 comprises 14 residues. The V end lost 3 bases, the J end lost 5 bases, and 14 bases lay between the germline ends. Germline assignment: CDR1 SGHDT and CDR2 YYEEEE. In DNA form, the CDR3 reads TGTGCCAGCAGCTGGGCCACAGGGCTGTATGGCTACACCTTC. It is translated as CASSWATGLYGYTF.

This clone was observed a handful of times. The chain has TRBV2 and TRBJ2-3, with TRBD2 as a possible D gene (7 bases). Germline CDR1 SNHLY, CDR2 FYNNEI. V was clipped by 6 bases and J by 3 bases, with 16 bases between them. The CDR3 totals 15 residues. The chain's CDR3 is CASSPEGGGTDTQYF. The CDR3 DNA follows: TGTGCCAGCAGCCCCGAGGGGGGGGGTACAGATACGCAGTATTTT.

This clone has just a few counts. The J gene is TRBJ1-1, the V gene TRBV6-5; a possible D gene is TRBD1 (5 bases). The V gene lost 3 bases and the J gene lost 1 base, with 9 bases spanning the gap. This CDR3 has 14 amino acids. Per germline, CDR1 MNHEY and CDR2 SVGAGI. CDR3 sequence reads: CASSYRTRNTEAFF. CDR3 sequence (DNA): TGTGCCAGCAGTTATCGGACAAGGAACACTGAAGCTTTCTTT.

Only a few counts were recorded for this clone. The chain joins TRBV5-4 to TRBJ2-1; maybe TRBD2 (5 bases). The V end lost 3 bases, the J end lost 0 bases, and 10 bases lay between the germline ends. CDR1 and CDR2 from the germline V gene are SGHNT and YYREEE (reference sequence). The CDR3 consists of 15 residues. The CDR3 loop reads CASSSSGSSYNEQFF. The CDR3 DNA reads as TGTGCCAGCAGCTCCTCGGGGAGCTCCTACAATGAGCAGTTCTTC. Full variable domain (outside the CDR3, taken from reference TRBV5-4 and TRBJ2-1): ETGVTQSPTHLIKTRGQQVTLRCSSQSGHNTVSWYQQALGQGPQFIFQYYREEENGRGNFPPRFSGLQFPNYSSELNVNALELDDSALYLCASSSSGSSYNEQFFGPGTRLTVL.

This clone turned up a few times. V gene TRBV2 combines with J gene TRBJ2-5; 10 bases map to TRBD2. The CDR3 totals 13 residues. CDR1 SNHLY and CDR2 FYNNEI come from the germline V gene. Trimming removed 5 bases from V and 4 bases from J; junction bases left unmatched: 1. The CDR3 sequence: CASSRLAGETQYF. The CDR3 nucleotides read TGTGCCAGCAGTAGACTAGCGGGAGAGACCCAGTACTTC.

This clone was observed a few times. The chain joins TRBV29-1 to TRBJ2-1, with D perhaps matching TRBD1 (6 bases). Trimming cost V 7 bases and J 9 bases, with 13 bases left between them. The length of the CDR3 is 11 residues. CDR1 SQVTM and CDR2 ANQGSEA come from the germline V gene. CDR3 nucleotides: TGCAGCGCCCCAGGGGTTGCTGAGCAGTTCTTC. Translation gives CSAPGVAEQFF.

V gene TRBV5-4 combines with J gene TRBJ1-5; 10 positions agree with TRBD1. In germline, CDR1 is SGHNT, CDR2 YYREEE (reference sequence). The CDR3 spans 14 residues. The trim removed 0 bases at V and 8 bases at J, leaving 2 bases unmatched. For the CDR3, the DNA is TGTGCCAGCAGCTTGGGGGGACAGGGGAAGCCCCAGCATTTT. As protein: CASSLGGQGKPQHF.

In its sample, this clone was seen a few times. The chain employs TRBV27 and TRBJ2-2; 11 bases match TRBD1. Losses at the gene ends were 2 bases for V and 6 bases for J; bases not matched to a gene: 2. Germline CDR1 is MNHEY and CDR2 is SMNVEV (reference sequence). This CDR3 has 15 residues. The CDR3 nucleotides read TGTGCCAGCAGTTTAAGGGACAGGGGGGCCGGGGAGCTGTTTTTT. This codes for CASSLRDRGAGELFF.

This clone showed up just a few times. This chain joins TRBV28 and TRBJ1-2, with D maybe TRBD1 (5 bases). The CDR3 sequence is 14 residues long. Trimming took 5 bases from V and 0 from J, leaving 10 bases between them. Germline V gives CDR1 MDHEN, CDR2 SYDVKM. CDR3 bases: TGTGCCAGCAGTATCAGGGCCACTAACTATGGCTACACCTTC. It translates to CASSIRATNYGYTF.

This clone showed up just a few times. CDR3 DNA: TGTGCCAGCAGCCGGCCGCTAGCGGATTACAATGAGCAGTTCTTC. As protein: CASSRPLADYNEQFF. The gene calls are TRBV27 and TRBJ2-1; 7 bases map to TRBD2. Germline CDR1 MNHEY, CDR2 SMNVEV (reference sequence). Losses at the gene ends were 6 bases for V and 4 bases for J; bases not matched to a gene: 9. The CDR3 totals 15 residues.

The rearrangement uses TRBV19 and TRBJ1-6; 7 positions agree with TRBD1. CDR3 length: 14 amino acids. J lost 6 bases, V lost 6 bases, and 5 bases had no gene match. The germline CDR1 and CDR2 sequences are LNHDA and SQIVND (reference sequence). The CDR3 reads CASRTGTANSPLHF. The DNA of the CDR3 is TGTGCCAGTAGGACCGGGACAGCTAATTCACCCCTCCACTTT.